What follows is one T cell receptor beta chain and its context. Its antigen is not known. The data were taken from a study of STAT3 mutations in large granular lymphocyte leukemia. Across the study: More than half of T-LGLL patients received immunosuppressive therapy.

Whole-study results and caveats: TCR clonotype switching after therapy occurred in about 35% of the 18 patients. Some patients had dominant TCR clones larger than their STAT3 mutant burden. Every T-LGLL patient had at least one immunodominant TCRbeta clonotype.

V lost 4 bases, J lost 2 bases, and 12 bases lay in between. CDR3 length: 14 residues. The V gene's germline CDR1 is SQVTM and CDR2 ANQGSEA. Sequencing was performed with immunoSEQ multiplex PCR; in TCRdb, only in-frame clones are kept and a portion is missing. The sample consists of over 3,500 clones, 50% to 75% of them appearing once. The chain employs TRBV29-1 and TRBJ1-5; D might be TRBD1 (5 bases). This TCR derives from a human donor with T large granular lymphocyte leukemia. Some clones in this sample may be carry-over from other donors' samples. Sequenced input: PBMCs. CDR3 sequence reads: CSVGAGGGNQPQHF. The DNA for the CDR3 is TGCAGCGTTGGGGCTGGGGGAGGCAATCAGCCCCAGCATTTT.